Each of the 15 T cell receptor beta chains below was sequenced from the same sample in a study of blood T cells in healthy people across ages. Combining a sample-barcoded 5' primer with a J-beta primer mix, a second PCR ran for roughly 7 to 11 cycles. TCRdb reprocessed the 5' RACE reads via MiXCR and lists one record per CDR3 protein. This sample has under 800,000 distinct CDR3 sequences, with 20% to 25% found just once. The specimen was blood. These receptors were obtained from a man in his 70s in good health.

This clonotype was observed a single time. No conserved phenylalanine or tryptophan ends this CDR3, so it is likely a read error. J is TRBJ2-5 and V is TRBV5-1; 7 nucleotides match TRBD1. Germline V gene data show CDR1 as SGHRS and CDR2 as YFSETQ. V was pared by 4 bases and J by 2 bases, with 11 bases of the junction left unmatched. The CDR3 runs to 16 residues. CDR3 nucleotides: TGCGCCAGCAGCGACAGGACAGGCGGATCTCAAGAGACCCAGTACTCC. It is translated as CASSDRTGGSQETQYS.

CDR3 sequence (DNA): TGCAGTGCTAGAGGGCGGAGGGACGGAAGCGAGCAGTACTTC. This sequence encodes CSARGRRDGSEQYF. The rearrangement joins TRBV20-1 to TRBJ2-1; TRBD2 is a possible D gene (6 bases). The DNA end is more similar to TRBJ2-7, so the J call may be wrong. Germline lookup yields CDR1 DFQATT and CDR2 SNEGSKA (reference sequence). CDR3 length: 14 amino acids.

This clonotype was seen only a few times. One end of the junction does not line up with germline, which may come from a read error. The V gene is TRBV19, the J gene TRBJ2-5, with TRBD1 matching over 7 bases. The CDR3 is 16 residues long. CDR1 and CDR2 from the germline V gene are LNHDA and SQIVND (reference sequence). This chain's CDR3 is CASSMKQGVRKETRYF. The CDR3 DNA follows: TGTGCCAGTAGTATGAAGCAGGGGGTTCGGAAGGAGACCCGGTACTTC.

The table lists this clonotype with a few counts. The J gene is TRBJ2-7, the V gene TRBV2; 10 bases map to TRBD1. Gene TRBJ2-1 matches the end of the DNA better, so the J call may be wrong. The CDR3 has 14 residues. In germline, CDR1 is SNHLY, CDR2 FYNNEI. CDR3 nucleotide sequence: TGTGCCAGCAGTAGGGACAGGGGAAGCGATGAGCAGTTCTTC. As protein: CASSRDRGSDEQFF.

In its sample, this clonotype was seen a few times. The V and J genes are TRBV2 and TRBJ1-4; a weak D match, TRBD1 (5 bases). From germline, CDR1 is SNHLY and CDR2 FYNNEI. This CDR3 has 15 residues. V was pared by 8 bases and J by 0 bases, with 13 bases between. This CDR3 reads CASGLGLATNEKLFF. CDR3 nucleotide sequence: TGTGCCAGCGGATTGGGGCTCGCAACTAATGAAAAACTGTTTTTT.

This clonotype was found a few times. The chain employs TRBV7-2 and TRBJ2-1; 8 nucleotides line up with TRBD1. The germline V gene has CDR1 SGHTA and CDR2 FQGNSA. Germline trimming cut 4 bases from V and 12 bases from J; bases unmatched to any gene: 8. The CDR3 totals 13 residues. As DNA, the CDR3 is TGTGCCAGCAGCTCGGGACAGGCCCCAGGGCAGTTCTTC. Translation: CASSSGQAPGQFF.

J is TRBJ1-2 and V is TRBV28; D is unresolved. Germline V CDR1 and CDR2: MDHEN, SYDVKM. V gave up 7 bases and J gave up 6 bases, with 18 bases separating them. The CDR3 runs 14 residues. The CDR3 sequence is CASTLRGNFNGYTF. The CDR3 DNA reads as TGTGCCAGCACCTTGCGAGGGAATTTTAATGGCTACACCTTC.

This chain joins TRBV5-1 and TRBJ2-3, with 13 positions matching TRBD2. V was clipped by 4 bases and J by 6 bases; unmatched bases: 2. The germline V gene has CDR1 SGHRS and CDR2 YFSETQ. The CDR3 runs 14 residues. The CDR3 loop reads CASSPTSGRDTQYF. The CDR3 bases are TGCGCCAGCAGCCCGACTAGCGGGAGGGATACGCAGTATTTT.

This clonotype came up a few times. The CDR3 spells CSASPSDGSGSFYEQYF. CDR3 nucleotide sequence: TGCAGTGCTAGTCCCTCCGATGGTAGCGGGAGTTTCTACGAGCAGTACTTC. This chain uses TRBV20-1 with TRBJ2-7, with TRBD2 matching over 9 bases. Germline CDR1 DFQATT, CDR2 SNEGSKA (reference sequence). The CDR3 sequence is 17 residues long. With 3 bases clipped from V and 3 bases from J, the junction kept 15 bases outside the gene matches.

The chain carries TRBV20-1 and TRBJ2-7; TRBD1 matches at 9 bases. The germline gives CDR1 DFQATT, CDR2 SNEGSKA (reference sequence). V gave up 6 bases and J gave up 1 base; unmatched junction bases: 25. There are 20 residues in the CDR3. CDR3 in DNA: TGCAGTGCCGCCGCCCCCCCGGGACAGGGAGTACCCTTACGATCCTACGAGCAGTACTTC. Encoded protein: CSAAAPPGQGVPLRSYEQYF.

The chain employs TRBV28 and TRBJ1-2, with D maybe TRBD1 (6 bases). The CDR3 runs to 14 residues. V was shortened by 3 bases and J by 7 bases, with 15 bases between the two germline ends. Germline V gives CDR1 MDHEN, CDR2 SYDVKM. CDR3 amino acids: CASSFAGAQGGYTF. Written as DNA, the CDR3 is TGTGCCAGCAGTTTCGCGGGGGCGCAGGGTGGCTACACCTTC.

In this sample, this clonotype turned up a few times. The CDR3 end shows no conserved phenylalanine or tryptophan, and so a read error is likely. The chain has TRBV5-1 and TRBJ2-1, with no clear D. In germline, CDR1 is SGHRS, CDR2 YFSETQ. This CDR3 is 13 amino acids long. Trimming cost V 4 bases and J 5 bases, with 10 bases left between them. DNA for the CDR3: TGCGCCAGCAGCCCCCGCGGCGACAATGAGCAGTTCTCC. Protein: CASSPRGDNEQFS.

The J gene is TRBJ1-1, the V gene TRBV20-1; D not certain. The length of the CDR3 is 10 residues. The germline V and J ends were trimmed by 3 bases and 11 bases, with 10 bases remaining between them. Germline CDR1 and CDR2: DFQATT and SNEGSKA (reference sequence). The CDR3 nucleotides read TGCAGTGCTAGTAGCGGGTCGGCTTTCTTT. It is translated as CSASSGSAFF.

CDR3 DNA sequence: TGTGCCAGCTCACCAAATGCCAGGGCGTTCGGGAACACTGAAGCTTTCTTT. It specifies CASSPNARAFGNTEAFF. V is TRBV18 and J is TRBJ1-1, with D possibly TRBD1 on 5 matching bases. Germline V gene sequence: CDR1 KGHSH, CDR2 LQKENI. The ends were cut back, 2 bases at V and 1 base at J, with 17 bases in the middle. The CDR3 is 17 amino acids.

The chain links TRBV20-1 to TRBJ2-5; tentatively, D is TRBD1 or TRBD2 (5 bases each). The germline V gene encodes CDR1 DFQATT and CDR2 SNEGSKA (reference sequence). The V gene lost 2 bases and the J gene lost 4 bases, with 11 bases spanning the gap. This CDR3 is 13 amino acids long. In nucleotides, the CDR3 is TGCAGTGCTAGACAGGGCGAGGGAGAGACCCAGTACTTC. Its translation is CSARQGEGETQYF.